The rows below give T cell receptor beta chains drawn from one sample of a study of blood T cell repertoires in COVID-19. TCRdb keeps only in-frame clones here, not all; method: immunoSEQ multiplex PCR. The sample lists roughly 80,000 clones, under 80% occurring once. The sequencing input was peripheral blood. Receptor source: a human donor in a cohort sampled during active COVID-19. The CDR3 runs from the conserved cysteine through the conserved F or W. The D gene is left open where the match is weak. Only part of the rows carry a size: once, few, many, or a class if the clone is expanded.

TRBV7-9	-	TRBJ1-5	-	CASSLAGARNQPQHF	TGTGCCAGCAGCTTAGCAGGGGCACGCAATCAGCCCCAGCATTTT
TRBV10-3	-	TRBJ2-7	-	CAISGGYEQYF	TGTGCCATCAGTGGAGGCTACGAGCAGTACTTC
TRBV4-1	TRBD1	TRBJ1-5	-	CASSQPLLPGQGWYQPQHF	TGCGCCAGCAGCCAACCACTCCTCCCGGGACAGGGGTGGTATCAGCCCCAGCATTTT
TRBV5-1	TRBD1	TRBJ1-1	-	CASSQTGGRIHTEAFF	TGCGCCAGCAGCCAGACAGGGGGCAGAATCCACACTGAAGCTTTCTTT
TRBV5-1	TRBD1	TRBJ2-7	-	CASGLTGLEGQYF	TGCGCCAGTGGATTGACAGGGTTAGAGGGGCAGTACTTC
TRBV9	-	TRBJ1-1	once	CASSDGTAWSTEAFF	TGTGCCAGCAGCGATGGCACGGCGTGGAGCACTGAAGCTTTCTTT
TRBV18	-	TRBJ2-7	-	CASSPATGPPLYEQYF	TGTGCCAGCTCACCCGCGACAGGACCCCCTCTCTACGAGCAGTACTTC
TRBV30	TRBD1	TRBJ1-1	-	CAWTDRSSTNTEAFF	TGTGCCTGGACGGACAGGTCAAGTACGAACACTGAAGCTTTCTTT
TRBV3-1/TRBV3-2	TRBD1	TRBJ1-1	-	CASSQEGTGGATEAFF	TGTGCCAGCAGCCAAGAAGGGACAGGTGGGGCCACTGAAGCTTTCTTT
TRBV27	-	TRBJ2-7	-	CASRQTGTSAGQYF	TGTGCCAGCAGGCAAACCGGGACATCTGCCGGGCAGTACTTC
TRBV28	-	TRBJ2-7	-	CASSLTDRTYEQYF	TGTGCCAGCAGTTTAACGGACAGAACCTACGAGCAGTACTTC
TRBV3-1/TRBV3-2	-	TRBJ1-6	-	CASRGQNNSPLHF	TGTGCCAGCAGAGGACAGAATAATTCACCCCTCCACTTT
TRBV19	-	TRBJ1-2	-	CASADWTQNYGYTF	TGTGCCAGTGCCGATTGGACACAAAACTATGGCTACACCTTC
TRBV19	-	TRBJ2-5	-	CASSRGLLGQETQYF	TGTGCCAGTAGTAGAGGACTCCTGGGGCAAGAGACCCAGTACTTC
TRBV7-8	-	TRBJ2-7	once	CASSLRAPTSSYEQYF	TGTGCCAGCAGCTTAAGAGCGCCAACTAGTTCCTACGAGCAGTACTTC
TRBV20-1	-	TRBJ2-7	few	CSAGSSYEQYF	TGCAGTGCTGGGAGCTCCTACGAGCAGTACTTC
TRBV28	TRBD2	TRBJ2-1	few	CASSSLAGGPNEQFF	TGTGCCAGCAGCAGCTTAGCGGGGGGGCCCAATGAGCAGTTCTTC
TRBV2	-	TRBJ2-3	-	CASSLQGNTDTQYF	TGTGCCAGCAGTCTGCAGGGGAACACAGATACGCAGTATTTT
TRBV7-6	TRBD1	TRBJ2-2	-	CASSKGTGPGELFF	TGTGCCAGCAGCAAAGGGACAGGGCCCGGGGAGCTGTTTTTT
TRBV7-3	-	TRBJ2-3	few	CASSYGGITDTQYF	TGTGCCAGCAGCTACGGGGGTATCACAGATACGCAGTATTTT
TRBV5-1	-	TRBJ2-2	-	CASSLEGGRDTGELFF	TGCGCCAGCAGCTTGGAGGGGGGGCGCGACACCGGGGAGCTGTTTTTT
TRBV28	-	TRBJ2-1	-	CASSPGYNEQFF	TGTGCCAGCAGTCCGGGATACAATGAGCAGTTCTTC
TRBV3-1/TRBV3-2	-	TRBJ2-1	once	CASSQDKTGRSYNEQFF	TGTGCCAGCAGCCAAGATAAAACAGGTCGTTCCTACAATGAGCAGTTCTTC
TRBV28	-	TRBJ1-2	-	CASSSGIYGYTF	TGTGCCAGCAGTTCGGGGATCTATGGCTACACCTTC
TRBV7-8	TRBD2	TRBJ2-5	-	CASSSGLAGGQETQYF	TGTGCCAGCAGCTCGGGACTAGCGGGGGGCCAAGAGACCCAGTACTTC
TRBV7-9	TRBD1	TRBJ1-1	-	CASSFAAGGTEAFF	TGTGCCAGCAGCTTCGCGGCAGGGGGCACTGAAGCTTTCTTT
TRBV21-1	-	TRBJ1-5	-	CASSKRYPGYSNQPQHF	TGTGCCAGCAGCAAAAGGTACCCAGGTTATAGCAATCAGCCCCAGCATTTT
TRBV28	TRBD2	TRBJ2-7	few	CASSLLGLAAGSYEQYF	TGTGCCAGCAGTTTATTGGGACTAGCGGCGGGCTCCTACGAGCAGTACTTC
TRBV19	-	TRBJ2-4	-	CASTPGGWAGNIQYF	TGTGCCAGTACCCCGGGGGGCTGGGCCGGGAACATTCAGTACTTC
TRBV4-1	TRBD2	TRBJ2-7	-	CASSQDWRGVAYEQYF	TGCGCCAGCAGCCAAGACTGGCGGGGGGTTGCCTACGAGCAGTACTTC
TRBV6-2/TRBV6-3	-	TRBJ2-5	-	CASSNTGTRVQTQYF	TGTGCCAGCAGTAACACCGGGACTCGGGTCCAGACCCAGTACTTC
TRBV29-1	-	TRBJ1-2	-	CSVIGRSYGYTF	TGCAGCGTCATAGGTAGGAGCTATGGCTACACCTTC
TRBV21-1	-	TRBJ1-5	-	CASSSDRQPQHF	TGTGCCAGCAGCAGCGACAGACAGCCCCAGCATTTT
TRBV9	-	TRBJ1-4	-	CASSPIGLEGEKLFF	TGTGCCAGCAGCCCAATTGGGCTGGAGGGTGAAAAACTGTTTTTT
TRBV2	TRBD2	TRBJ2-7	-	CASIRGGGRNYEQYF	TGTGCCAGCATCCGAGGCGGGGGTCGGAATTACGAGCAGTACTTC
TRBV28	-	TRBJ1-2	once	CASRVQGALGYTF	TGTGCCAGCAGGGTACAGGGCGCCCTTGGCTACACCTTC
TRBV4-3	TRBD1	TRBJ1-5	-	CASSPGTGNWGSQPQHF	TGCGCCAGCAGCCCGGGGACAGGGAACTGGGGGAGCCAGCCCCAGCATTTT
TRBV24-1	TRBD2	TRBJ2-2	once	CATSPPVGGGNTGELFF	TGTGCCACCAGTCCCCCGGTGGGGGGGGGAAACACCGGGGAGCTGTTTTTT
TRBV5-5	-	TRBJ1-5	-	CASSLSWAVGANQPQHF	TGTGCCAGCAGCTTGTCTTGGGCAGTTGGGGCAAATCAGCCCCAGCATTTT
TRBV5-6	-	TRBJ2-7	few	CASSLAANEQYF	TGTGCCAGCAGCTTGGCCGCGAACGAGCAGTACTTC
TRBV29-1	TRBD2	TRBJ2-1	once	CSVEGLAGGVGSNEQFF	TGCAGCGTTGAAGGGCTAGCGGGGGGAGTCGGGTCCAATGAGCAGTTCTTC
TRBV7-8	-	TRBJ1-2	-	CASSPDGRIPGHYGYTF	TGTGCCAGCAGCCCAGATGGGAGGATCCCCGGTCACTATGGCTACACCTTC
TRBV28	TRBD2	TRBJ2-7	-	CASSSPGLAGGFEQYF	TGTGCCAGCAGTTCGCCGGGACTAGCGGGGGGTTTCGAGCAGTACTTC
TRBV19	TRBD1	TRBJ1-1	once	CASSNWDSEAFF	TGTGCCAGTAGTAACTGGGACAGTGAAGCTTTCTTT
TRBV27	-	TRBJ2-6	-	CASSLRGQPGANVLTF	TGTGCCAGCAGTCTCCGTGGGCAACCCGGGGCCAACGTCCTGACTTTC
TRBV6-6	-	TRBJ1-5	-	CASSYSVPHSNQPQHF	TGTGCCAGCAGTTATTCGGTTCCTCATAGCAATCAGCCCCAGCATTTT
TRBV30	-	TRBJ1-3	-	CAWASGVRGNTIYF	TGTGCCTGGGCGTCGGGGGTAAGGGGAAACACCATATATTTT
TRBV18	TRBD2	TRBJ2-5	once	CASSTRTRQQETQYF	TGTGCCAGCTCCACTCGGACTAGACAGCAAGAGACCCAGTACTTC
TRBV11-3	-	TRBJ2-2	once	CASSLLKEAGELFF	TGTGCCAGCAGCTTACTGAAGGAGGCCGGGGAGCTGTTTTTT
TRBV27	TRBD1	TRBJ1-6	-	CASSSQNRGAAYNSPLHF	TGTGCCAGCAGTTCCCAAAACAGGGGCGCAGCCTATAATTCACCCCTCCACTTT
TRBV7-2	-	TRBJ1-2	-	CASSLKGRGYTF	TGTGCCAGCAGTCTTAAGGGGCGCGGCTACACCTTC
TRBV5-8	-	TRBJ2-7	few	CASSVLTGTEQYF	TGTGCCAGCAGCGTCTTGACAGGCACCGAGCAGTACTTC
TRBV14	-	TRBJ2-2	once	CASSRSLYATGELFF	TGTGCCAGCAGCCGTTCACTTTATGCCACCGGGGAGCTGTTTTTT
TRBV2	-	TRBJ1-2	-	CASSPSDRNYGYTF	TGTGCCAGCAGTCCATCCGATAGAAACTATGGCTACACCTTC
TRBV2	TRBD1	TRBJ1-1	-	CASSDRGQGNTEAFF	TGTGCCAGCAGTGACCGAGGACAGGGAAACACTGAAGCTTTCTTT